The 12 T cell receptor beta chains given below trace back to one sample, sequenced in a study of blood T cell repertoires in COVID-19. Assay: immunoSEQ multiplex PCR; the TCRdb copy retains only in-frame clones and omits some. The sample lists 80,000 to 100,000 clones, 90% to 95% occurring once. The specimen was peripheral blood. These receptors came from a human donor with active COVID-19. The donor label of this sample is uncertain.

The CDR3 sequence is CASSQFRNTEAFF. The CDR3 DNA reads as TGTGCCAGCAGCCAATTTAGGAACACTGAAGCTTTCTTT. This chain uses TRBV14 with TRBJ1-1; D is ambiguous. CDR3 size: 13 residues. V lost 2 bases and J lost 1, with 5 bases in between. Per the germline V gene, CDR1 is SGHDN and CDR2 is FVKESK.

This chain's CDR3 is CASSEVTGGREQFF. The CDR3 region has the DNA TGTGCCAGCAGTGAAGTTACAGGGGGCAGGGAGCAGTTCTTC. This chain links TRBV25-1 with TRBJ2-1; TRBD1 aligns across 9 bases. This CDR3 is 14 amino acids long. Germline CDR1 and CDR2: MGHDK and SYGVNS. V shed 2 bases and J 10 bases; nucleotides not matched to a gene: 6.

V and J are TRBV27 and TRBJ2-7; 9 positions agree with TRBD2. CDR1 MNHEY and CDR2 SMNVEV come from the germline V gene (reference sequence). The CDR3 spans 16 residues. V lost 7 bases and J lost 7; bases outside the gene matches: 17. In DNA form, the CDR3 reads TGTGCCAGCATATCCTCCGTAGCGGGGGTTCCTCGGGAGCAGTACTTC. Protein: CASISSVAGVPREQYF.

V gene TRBV7-2 combines with J gene TRBJ2-7; D gene ambiguous. There are 15 residues in the CDR3. CDR1 is SGHTA and CDR2 is FQGNSA in the germline V gene. V was pared by 7 bases and J by 2 bases, with 18 bases between. Here the CDR3 reads CASTQADQPPYEQYF. The DNA of the CDR3 is TGTGCCAGCACCCAGGCAGACCAACCTCCCTACGAGCAGTACTTC.

The chain has TRBV19 and TRBJ2-7, with 7 bases matching TRBD2. Trimming cost V 8 bases and J 2 bases; bases outside gene matches: 9. The CDR3 sequence is 14 residues long. Germline CDR1 and CDR2: LNHDA and SQIVND (reference sequence). CDR3 loop: CASFSREAPYEQYF. DNA for the CDR3: TGTGCCAGTTTTTCCCGGGAGGCCCCCTACGAGCAGTACTTC. The variable domain in full, completed from reference TRBV19 and TRBJ2-7, reads DGGITQSPKYLFRKEGQNVTLSCEQNLNHDAMYWYRQDPGQGLRLIYYSQIVNDFQKGDIAEGYSVSREKKESFPLTVTSAQKNPTAFYLCASFSREAPYEQYFGPGTRLTVT.

The chain couples TRBV5-1 to TRBJ2-3; the match to TRBD2 covers 8 bases. The CDR3 length is 17 residues. Germline assignment: CDR1 SGHRS and CDR2 YFSETQ. Trimming cost V 0 bases and J 9 bases; bases outside gene matches: 15. CDR3 sequence: CASSLVGAGLDQLTQYF. CDR3 DNA sequence: TGCGCCAGCAGCTTGGTTGGGGCGGGACTAGATCAGTTGACGCAGTATTTT.

The gene calls are TRBV11-1 and TRBJ2-3, with D perhaps matching TRBD1 (6 bases). The CDR3 runs 16 residues. Per the germline V gene, CDR1 is SGHAT and CDR2 is FQDESV (reference sequence). V was clipped by 3 bases and J by 0 bases, with 13 bases between them. The CDR3 DNA is TGTGCCAGCAGCTTCGCCCGGGACACCAGCACAGATACGCAGTATTTT. Encoded protein: CASSFARDTSTDTQYF.

The chain carries TRBV18 and TRBJ1-2, with D perhaps TRBD1 (5 bases). V dropped 2 bases and J dropped 0 bases, with 10 bases sitting between them. The CDR3 extends over 15 amino acids. Germline loops: CDR1 KGHSH, CDR2 LQKENI. CDR3 protein: CASSPVTESNYGYTF. For the CDR3, the DNA is TGTGCCAGCTCACCAGTGACAGAGTCTAACTATGGCTACACCTTC.

The rearrangement links TRBV7-9 to TRBJ2-7; perhaps TRBD2 as D (6 bases). The germline gives CDR1 SEHNR, CDR2 FQNEAQ (reference sequence). The CDR3 loop spans 14 amino acids. V dropped 5 bases and J dropped 3 bases, with 14 bases sitting between them. The CDR3 loop reads CASSAGGVLYEQYF. The CDR3 DNA is TGTGCCAGCAGCGCTGGCGGGGTACTCTACGAGCAGTACTTC.

The chain joins TRBV5-1 to TRBJ2-7, with D tentatively TRBD1 (6 bases). Germline V gene sequence: CDR1 SGHRS, CDR2 YFSETQ. This CDR3 is 12 amino acids long. The V end lost 4 bases, the J end lost 4 bases, and 9 bases lay between the germline ends. The CDR3 sequence is CASSTDSYEQYF. As DNA, the CDR3 is TGCGCCAGCAGCACGGACAGTTACGAGCAGTACTTC.

This clone appeared a single time. V gene TRBV7-8 combines with J gene TRBJ2-3, with TRBD2 as a possible D gene (5 bases). Per germline, CDR1 SGHVS and CDR2 FQNEAQ. This CDR3 contains 17 residues. The ends were cut back, 3 bases at V and 0 bases at J, with 16 bases in the middle. The CDR3 here is CASSLFSLPGSTDTQYF. The CDR3 DNA follows: TGTGCCAGCAGCTTGTTCAGCTTACCGGGGAGCACAGATACGCAGTATTTT.

V and J are TRBV29-1 and TRBJ1-2; 7 bases agree with TRBD1. Per germline, CDR1 SQVTM and CDR2 ANQGSEA. The V and J ends lost 6 bases and 1 base, in that order; junction bases with no gene match: 2. The length of the CDR3 is 12 residues. CDR3: CSVQGDNYGYTF. In DNA form, the CDR3 reads TGCAGCGTGCAGGGGGATAACTATGGCTACACCTTC.